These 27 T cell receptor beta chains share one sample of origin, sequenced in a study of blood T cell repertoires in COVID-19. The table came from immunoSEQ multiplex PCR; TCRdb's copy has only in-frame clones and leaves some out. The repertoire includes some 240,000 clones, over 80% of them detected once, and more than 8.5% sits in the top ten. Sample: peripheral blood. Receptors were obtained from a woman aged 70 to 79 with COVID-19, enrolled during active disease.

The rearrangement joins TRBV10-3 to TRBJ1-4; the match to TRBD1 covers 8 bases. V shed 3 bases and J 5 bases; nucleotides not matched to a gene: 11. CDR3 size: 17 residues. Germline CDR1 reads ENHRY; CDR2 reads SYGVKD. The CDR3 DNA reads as TGTGCCATCAGTGAAGGGGACAGGCGGAGATCGAATGAAAAACTGTTTTTT. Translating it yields CAISEGDRRRSNEKLFF.

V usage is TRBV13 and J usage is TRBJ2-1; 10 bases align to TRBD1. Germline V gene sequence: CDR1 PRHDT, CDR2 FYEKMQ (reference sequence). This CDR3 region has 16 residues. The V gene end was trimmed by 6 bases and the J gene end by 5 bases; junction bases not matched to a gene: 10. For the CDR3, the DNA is TGTGCCAGCAGAAAAGGGCGGGACAGGGGAAACAATGAGCAGTTCTTC. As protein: CASRKGRDRGNNEQFF.

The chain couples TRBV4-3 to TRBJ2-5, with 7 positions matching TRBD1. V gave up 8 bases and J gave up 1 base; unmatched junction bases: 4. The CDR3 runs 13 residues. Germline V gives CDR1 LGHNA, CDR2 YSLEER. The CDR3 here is CASGRDSQETQYF. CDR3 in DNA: TGCGCCAGCGGCAGGGACAGCCAAGAGACCCAGTACTTC.

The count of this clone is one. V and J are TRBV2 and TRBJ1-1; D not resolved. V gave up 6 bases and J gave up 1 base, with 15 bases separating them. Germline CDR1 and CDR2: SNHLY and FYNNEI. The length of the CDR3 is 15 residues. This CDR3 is CASSPKSIGNTEAFF. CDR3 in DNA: TGTGCCAGCAGCCCGAAAAGCATCGGGAACACTGAAGCTTTCTTT.

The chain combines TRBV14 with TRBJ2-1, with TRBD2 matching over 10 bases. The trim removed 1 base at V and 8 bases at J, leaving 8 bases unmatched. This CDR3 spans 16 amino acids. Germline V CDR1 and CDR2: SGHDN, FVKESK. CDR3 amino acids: CASSQVGGLAGDEQFF. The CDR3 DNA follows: TGTGCCAGCAGCCAAGTTGGGGGGCTAGCGGGAGATGAGCAGTTCTTC.

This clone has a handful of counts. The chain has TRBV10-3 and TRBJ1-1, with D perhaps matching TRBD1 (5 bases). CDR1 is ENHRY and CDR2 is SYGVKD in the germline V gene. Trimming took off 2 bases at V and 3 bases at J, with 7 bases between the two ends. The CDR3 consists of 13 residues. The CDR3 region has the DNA TGTGCCATCAGTGAGCGGGGGGACACTGAAGCTTTCTTT. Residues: CAISERGDTEAFF.

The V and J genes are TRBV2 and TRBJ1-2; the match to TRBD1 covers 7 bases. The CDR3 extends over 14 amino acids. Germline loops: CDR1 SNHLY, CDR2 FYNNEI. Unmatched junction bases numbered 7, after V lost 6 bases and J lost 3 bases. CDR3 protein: CASREGALDYGYTF. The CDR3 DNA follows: TGTGCCAGCAGAGAGGGGGCTTTGGACTATGGCTACACCTTC.

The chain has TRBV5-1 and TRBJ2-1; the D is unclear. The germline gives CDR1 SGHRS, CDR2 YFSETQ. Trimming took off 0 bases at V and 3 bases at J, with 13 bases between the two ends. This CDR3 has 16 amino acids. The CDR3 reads CASSLARYANYNEQFF. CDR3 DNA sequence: TGCGCCAGCAGCTTGGCCAGATATGCCAACTACAATGAGCAGTTCTTC. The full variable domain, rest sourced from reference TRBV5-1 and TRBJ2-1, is KAGVTQTPRYLIKTRGQQVTLSCSPISGHRSVSWYQQTPGQGLQFLFEYFSETQRNKGNFPGRFSGRQFSNSRSEMNVSTLELGDSALYLCASSLARYANYNEQFFGPGTRLTVL.

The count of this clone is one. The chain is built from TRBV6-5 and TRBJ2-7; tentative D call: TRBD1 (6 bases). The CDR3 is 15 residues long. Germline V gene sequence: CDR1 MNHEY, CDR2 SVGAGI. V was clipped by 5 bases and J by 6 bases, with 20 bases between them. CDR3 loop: CASSPDRRRGGEQYF. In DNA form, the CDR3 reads TGTGCCAGCAGTCCCGACCGGCGGAGAGGGGGCGAGCAGTACTTC.

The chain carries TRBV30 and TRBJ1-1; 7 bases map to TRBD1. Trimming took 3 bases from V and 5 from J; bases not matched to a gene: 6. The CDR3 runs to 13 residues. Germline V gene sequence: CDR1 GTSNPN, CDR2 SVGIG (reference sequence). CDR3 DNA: TGTGCCTGGAGGGGACAGTTCGGTACTGAAGCTTTCTTT. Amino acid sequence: CAWRGQFGTEAFF. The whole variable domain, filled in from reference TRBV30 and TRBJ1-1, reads SQTIHQWPATLVQPVGSPLSLECTVEGTSNPNLYWYRQAAGRGLQLLFYSVGIGQISSEVPQNLSASRPQDRQFILSSKKLLLSDSGFYLCAWRGQFGTEAFFGQGTRLTVV.

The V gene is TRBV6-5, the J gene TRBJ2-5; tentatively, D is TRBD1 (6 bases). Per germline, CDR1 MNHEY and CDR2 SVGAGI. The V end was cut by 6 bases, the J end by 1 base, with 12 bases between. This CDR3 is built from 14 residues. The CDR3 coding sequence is TGTGCCAGCAGCAAGACAGGCCGCCAAGAGACCCAGTACTTC. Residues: CASSKTGRQETQYF.

The CDR3 DNA follows: TGTGCCAGCAGTTCATCAACAGGAAGCTATGGCTACACCTTC. Translating gives CASSSSTGSYGYTF. The chain joins TRBV27 to TRBJ1-2; the D gene is possibly TRBD1 (5 bases). Per germline, CDR1 MNHEY and CDR2 SMNVEV (reference sequence). V was cut by 4 bases and J by 4 bases, with 13 bases left in between. This CDR3 has 14 amino acids.

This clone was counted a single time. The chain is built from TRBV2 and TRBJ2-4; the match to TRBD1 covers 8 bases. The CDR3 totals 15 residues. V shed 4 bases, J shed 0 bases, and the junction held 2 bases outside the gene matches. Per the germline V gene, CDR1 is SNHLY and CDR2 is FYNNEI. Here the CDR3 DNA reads TGTGCCAGCAGTGGACAGGGGCTAGCCAAAAACATTCAGTACTTC. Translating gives CASSGQGLAKNIQYF.

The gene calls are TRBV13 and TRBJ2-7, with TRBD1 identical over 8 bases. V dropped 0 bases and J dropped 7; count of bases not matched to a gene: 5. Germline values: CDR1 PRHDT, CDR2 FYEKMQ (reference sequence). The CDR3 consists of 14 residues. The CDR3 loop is CASSLGDRGNEQYF. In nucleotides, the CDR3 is TGTGCCAGCAGCTTAGGTGACAGGGGTAATGAGCAGTACTTC.

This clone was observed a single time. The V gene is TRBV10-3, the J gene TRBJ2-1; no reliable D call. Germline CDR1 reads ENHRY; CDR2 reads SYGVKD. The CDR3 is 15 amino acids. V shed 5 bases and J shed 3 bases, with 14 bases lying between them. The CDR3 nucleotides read TGTGCCATCAGTATTAGTGCGGTTAGCTACAATGAGCAGTTCTTC. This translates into CAISISAVSYNEQFF.

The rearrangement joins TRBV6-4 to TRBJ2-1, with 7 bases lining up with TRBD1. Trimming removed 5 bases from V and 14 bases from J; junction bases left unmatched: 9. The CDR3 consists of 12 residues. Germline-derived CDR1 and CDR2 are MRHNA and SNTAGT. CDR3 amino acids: CASSSGDRVKFF. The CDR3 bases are TGTGCCAGCAGTTCTGGAGACAGGGTGAAGTTCTTC.

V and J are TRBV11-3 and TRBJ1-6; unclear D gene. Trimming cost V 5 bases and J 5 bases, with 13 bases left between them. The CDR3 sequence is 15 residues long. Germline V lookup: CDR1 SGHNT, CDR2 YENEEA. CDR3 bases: TGTGCCAGCAGCCCAATTCGATACAATAATTCACCCCTCCACTTT. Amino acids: CASSPIRYNNSPLHF.

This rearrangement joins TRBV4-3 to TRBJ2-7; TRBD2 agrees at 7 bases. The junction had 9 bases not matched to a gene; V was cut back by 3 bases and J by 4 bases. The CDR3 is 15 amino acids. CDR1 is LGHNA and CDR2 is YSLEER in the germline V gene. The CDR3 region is CASSQGRGGRYEQYF. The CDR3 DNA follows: TGCGCCAGCAGCCAGGGACGGGGCGGGAGATACGAGCAGTACTTC.

As DNA, the CDR3 is TGTGCCAGCAGTCTGTCAGGACAGGGTTCCTACGAGCAGTACTTC. The encoded protein is CASSLSGQGSYEQYF. The chain links TRBV27 to TRBJ2-7; 8 nucleotides match TRBD1. Germline CDR1 is MNHEY and CDR2 is SMNVEV (reference sequence). The junction had 7 bases not matched to a gene; V was cut back by 5 bases and J by 1 base. The length of the CDR3 is 15 residues.

The CDR3 DNA reads TGTGCCAGCAGCCGATACACAGGGTCAGGAAACACCATATATTTT. As protein: CASSRYTGSGNTIYF. This rearrangement joins TRBV3-1 (or the pseudogene TRBV3-2) to TRBJ1-3; D possibly corresponds to TRBD1 (6 bases). This CDR3 has 15 residues. From germline, CDR1 is LGHDT and CDR2 YNNKEL (reference sequence). Trimming cost V 4 bases and J 4 bases, with 14 bases left between them.

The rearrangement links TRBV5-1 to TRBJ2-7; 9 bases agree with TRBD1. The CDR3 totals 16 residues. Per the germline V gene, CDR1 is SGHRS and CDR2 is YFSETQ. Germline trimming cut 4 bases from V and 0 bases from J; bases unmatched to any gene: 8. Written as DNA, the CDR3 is TGCGCCAGCAGCCAAACCGGGACAGGGTACTCCTACGAGCAGTACTTC. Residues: CASSQTGTGYSYEQYF. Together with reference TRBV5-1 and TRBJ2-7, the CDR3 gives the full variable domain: KAGVTQTPRYLIKTRGQQVTLSCSPISGHRSVSWYQQTPGQGLQFLFEYFSETQRNKGNFPGRFSGRQFSNSRSEMNVSTLELGDSALYLCASSQTGTGYSYEQYFGPGTRLTVT.

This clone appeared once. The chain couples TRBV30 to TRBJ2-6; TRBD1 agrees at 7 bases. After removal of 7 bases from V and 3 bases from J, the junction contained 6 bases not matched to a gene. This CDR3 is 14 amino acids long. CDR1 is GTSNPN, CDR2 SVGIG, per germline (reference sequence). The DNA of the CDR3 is TGTGCCTACAGAGACAGGGATGGGGCCAACGTCCTGACTTTC. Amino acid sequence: CAYRDRDGANVLTF.

In DNA, the CDR3 is TGTGCCAGTAGTACGACAGGGGGCTATATAGAAGCTTTCTTT. Translating gives CASSTTGGYIEAFF. This chain connects TRBV19 to TRBJ1-1; 10 positions agree with TRBD1. V lost 4 bases and J lost 8; bases outside the gene matches: 7. This CDR3 spans 14 amino acids. The V gene's germline CDR1 is LNHDA and CDR2 SQIVND (reference sequence).

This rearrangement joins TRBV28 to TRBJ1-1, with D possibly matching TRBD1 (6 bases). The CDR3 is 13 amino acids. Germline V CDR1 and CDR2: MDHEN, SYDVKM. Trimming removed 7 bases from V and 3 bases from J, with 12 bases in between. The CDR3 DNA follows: TGTGCCAGCACTAGGCAGGGGTACACTGAAGCTTTCTTT. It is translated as CASTRQGYTEAFF.

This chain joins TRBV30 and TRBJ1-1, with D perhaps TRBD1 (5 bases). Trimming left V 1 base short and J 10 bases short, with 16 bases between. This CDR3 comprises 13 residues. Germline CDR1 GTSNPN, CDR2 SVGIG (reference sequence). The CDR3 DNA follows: TGTGCCTGGAGTGCGTGGGGCAGGGAAGTAGCTTTCTTT. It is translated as CAWSAWGREVAFF.

CDR3 amino acids: CASSPLLGQMNTEAFF. For the CDR3, the DNA is TGTGCCAGTAGTCCGCTATTAGGACAGATGAACACTGAAGCTTTCTTT. This rearrangement joins TRBV19 to TRBJ1-1; D is possibly TRBD1 (6 bases). This CDR3 is 16 amino acids long. The V gene lost 5 bases and the J gene lost 0 bases, with 16 bases spanning the gap. The germline V gene encodes CDR1 LNHDA and CDR2 SQIVND (reference sequence). Supplemented by reference TRBV19 and TRBJ1-1, the full variable domain reads DGGITQSPKYLFRKEGQNVTLSCEQNLNHDAMYWYRQDPGQGLRLIYYSQIVNDFQKGDIAEGYSVSREKKESFPLTVTSAQKNPTAFYLCASSPLLGQMNTEAFFGQGTRLTVV.

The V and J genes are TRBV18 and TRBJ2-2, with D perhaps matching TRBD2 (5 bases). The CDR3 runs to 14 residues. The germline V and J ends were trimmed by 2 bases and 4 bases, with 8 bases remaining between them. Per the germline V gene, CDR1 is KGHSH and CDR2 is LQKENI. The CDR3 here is CASSPFRGTGELFF. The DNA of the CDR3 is TGTGCCAGCTCACCATTCCGGGGCACCGGGGAGCTGTTTTTT. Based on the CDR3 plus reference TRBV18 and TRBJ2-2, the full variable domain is NAGVMQNPRHLVRRRGQEARLRCSPMKGHSHVYWYRQLPEEGLKFMVYLQKENIIDESGMPKERFSAEFPKEGPSILRIQQVVRGDSAAYFCASSPFRGTGELFFGEGSRLTVL.